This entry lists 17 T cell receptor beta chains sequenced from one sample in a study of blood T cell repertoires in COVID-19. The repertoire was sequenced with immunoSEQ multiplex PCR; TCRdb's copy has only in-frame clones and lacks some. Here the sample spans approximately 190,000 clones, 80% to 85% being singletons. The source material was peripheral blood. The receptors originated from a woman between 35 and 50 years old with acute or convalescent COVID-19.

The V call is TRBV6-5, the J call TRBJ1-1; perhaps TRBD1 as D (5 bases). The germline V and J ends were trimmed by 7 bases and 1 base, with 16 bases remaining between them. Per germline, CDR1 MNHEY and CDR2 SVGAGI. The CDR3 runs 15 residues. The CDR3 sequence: CASMGYGASNTEAFF. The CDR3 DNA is TGTGCCAGCATGGGGTATGGGGCTTCGAACACTGAAGCTTTCTTT.

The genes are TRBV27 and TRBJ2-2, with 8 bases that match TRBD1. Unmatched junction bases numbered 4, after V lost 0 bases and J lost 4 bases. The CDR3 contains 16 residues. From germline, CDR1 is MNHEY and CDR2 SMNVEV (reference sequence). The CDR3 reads CASSLSGTGGTGELFF. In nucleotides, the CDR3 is TGTGCCAGCAGTTTATCCGGGACAGGAGGCACCGGGGAGCTGTTTTTT.

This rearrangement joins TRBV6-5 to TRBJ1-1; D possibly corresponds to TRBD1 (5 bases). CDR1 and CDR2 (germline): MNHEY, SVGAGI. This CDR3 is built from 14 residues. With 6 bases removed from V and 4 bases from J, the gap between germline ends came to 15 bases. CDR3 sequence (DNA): TGTGCCAGCAGCCTTCTCCCGGGGGGCACTGAAGCTTTCTTT. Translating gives CASSLLPGGTEAFF.

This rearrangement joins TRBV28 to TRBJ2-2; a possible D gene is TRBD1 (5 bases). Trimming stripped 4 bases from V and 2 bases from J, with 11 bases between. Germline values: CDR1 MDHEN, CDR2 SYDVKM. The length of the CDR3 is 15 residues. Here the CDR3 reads CASSWAGKNTGELFF. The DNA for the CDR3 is TGTGCCAGCAGTTGGGCAGGGAAAAACACCGGGGAGCTGTTTTTT. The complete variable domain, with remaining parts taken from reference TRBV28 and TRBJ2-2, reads DVKVTQSSRYLVKRTGEKVFLECVQDMDHENMFWYRQDPGLGLRLIYFSYDVKMKEKGDIPEGYSVSREKKERFSLILESASTNQTSMYLCASSWAGKNTGELFFGEGSRLTVL.

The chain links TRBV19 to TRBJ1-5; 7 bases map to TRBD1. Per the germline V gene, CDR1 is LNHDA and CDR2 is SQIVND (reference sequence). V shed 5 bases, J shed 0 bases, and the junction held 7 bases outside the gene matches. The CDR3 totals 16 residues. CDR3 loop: CASSRQGEYSNQPQHF. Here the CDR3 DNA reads TGTGCCAGTAGTCGGCAGGGGGAGTATAGCAATCAGCCCCAGCATTTT.

As DNA, the CDR3 is TGTGCCAGCAGGGCGGGGCACAGTGAAGCTTTCTTT. The encoded protein is CASRAGHSEAFF. The rearrangement links TRBV25-1 to TRBJ1-1, with D tentatively TRBD1 (5 bases). The germline CDR1 and CDR2 sequences are MGHDK and SYGVNS. The CDR3 runs 12 residues. The V end was cut by 6 bases, the J end by 7 bases, with 12 bases between.

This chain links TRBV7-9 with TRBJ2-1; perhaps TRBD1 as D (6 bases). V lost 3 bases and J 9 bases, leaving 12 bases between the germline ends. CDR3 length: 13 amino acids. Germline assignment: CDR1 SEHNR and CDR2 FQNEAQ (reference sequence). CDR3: CASSFPGVLEQFF. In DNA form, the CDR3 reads TGTGCCAGCAGCTTTCCAGGGGTCCTTGAGCAGTTCTTC.

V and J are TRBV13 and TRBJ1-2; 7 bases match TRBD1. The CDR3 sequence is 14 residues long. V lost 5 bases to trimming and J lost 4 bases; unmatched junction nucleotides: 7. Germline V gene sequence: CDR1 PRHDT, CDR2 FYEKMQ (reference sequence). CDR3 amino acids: CASSAGGISYGYTF. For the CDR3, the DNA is TGTGCCAGCAGCGCAGGGGGAATTAGCTATGGCTACACCTTC.

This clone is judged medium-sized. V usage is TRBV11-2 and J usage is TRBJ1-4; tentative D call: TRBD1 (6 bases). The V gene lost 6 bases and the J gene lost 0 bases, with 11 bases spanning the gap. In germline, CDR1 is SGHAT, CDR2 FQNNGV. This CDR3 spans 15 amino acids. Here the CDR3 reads CASSPAGATNEKLFF. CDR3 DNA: TGTGCCAGCAGTCCCGCAGGGGCAACTAATGAAAAACTGTTTTTT. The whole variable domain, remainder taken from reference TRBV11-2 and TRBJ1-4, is EAGVAQSPRYKIIEKRQSVAFWCNPISGHATLYWYQQILGQGPKLLIQFQNNGVVDDSQLPKDRFSAERLKGVDSTLKIQPAKLEDSAVYLCASSPAGATNEKLFFGSGTQLSVL.

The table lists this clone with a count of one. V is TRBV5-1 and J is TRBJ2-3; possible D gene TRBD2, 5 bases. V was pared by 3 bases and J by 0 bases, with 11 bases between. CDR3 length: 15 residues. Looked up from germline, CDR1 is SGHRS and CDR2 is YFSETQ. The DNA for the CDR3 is TGCGCCAGCAGCTCTGGAGGAACGAGCACAGATACGCAGTATTTT. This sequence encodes CASSSGGTSTDTQYF.

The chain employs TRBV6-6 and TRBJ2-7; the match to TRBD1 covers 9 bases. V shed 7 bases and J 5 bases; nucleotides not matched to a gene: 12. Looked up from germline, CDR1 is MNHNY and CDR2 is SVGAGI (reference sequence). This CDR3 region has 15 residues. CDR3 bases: TGTGCCAGCACCCTTGGCCGGACAGGGGTCCACGAGCAGTACTTC. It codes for CASTLGRTGVHEQYF.

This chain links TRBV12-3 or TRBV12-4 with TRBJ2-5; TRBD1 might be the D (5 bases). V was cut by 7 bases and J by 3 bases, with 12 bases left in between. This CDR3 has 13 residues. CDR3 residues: CASTQTVKETQYF. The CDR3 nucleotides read TGTGCCAGCACCCAGACAGTTAAAGAGACCCAGTACTTC.

The CDR3 DNA sequence: TGTGCCAGCAGCAATAGCGGGGGGGAGCAGTTCTTC. It codes for CASSNSGGEQFF. V is TRBV7-9 and J is TRBJ2-1; 10 bases are shared with TRBD2. From germline, CDR1 is SEHNR and CDR2 FQNEAQ (reference sequence). CDR3 length: 12 amino acids. Trimming removed 5 bases from V and 10 bases from J; junction bases left unmatched: 2.

The CDR3 region has the DNA TGTGCCTTCAGGGGGCAGGGAGGTAGTTCACCCCTCCACTTT. Its translation is CAFRGQGGSSPLHF. The V and J genes are TRBV30 and TRBJ1-6; 8 bases are a match to TRBD1. The length of the CDR3 is 14 residues. Germline values: CDR1 GTSNPN, CDR2 SVGIG (reference sequence). Germline trimming cut 7 bases from V and 9 bases from J; bases unmatched to any gene: 11.

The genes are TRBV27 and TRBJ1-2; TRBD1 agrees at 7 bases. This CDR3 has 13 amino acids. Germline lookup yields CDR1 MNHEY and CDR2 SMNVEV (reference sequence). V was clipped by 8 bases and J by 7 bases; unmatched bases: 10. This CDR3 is CASGLGDRVGYTF. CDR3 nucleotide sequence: TGTGCCAGCGGATTGGGAGACAGGGTTGGCTACACCTTC.

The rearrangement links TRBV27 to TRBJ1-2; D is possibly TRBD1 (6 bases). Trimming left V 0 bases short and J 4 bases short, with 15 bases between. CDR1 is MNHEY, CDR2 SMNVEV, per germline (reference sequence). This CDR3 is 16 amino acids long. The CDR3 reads CASSLSAGERGYGYTF. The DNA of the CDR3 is TGTGCCAGCAGTTTATCGGCAGGGGAAAGGGGCTATGGCTACACCTTC.

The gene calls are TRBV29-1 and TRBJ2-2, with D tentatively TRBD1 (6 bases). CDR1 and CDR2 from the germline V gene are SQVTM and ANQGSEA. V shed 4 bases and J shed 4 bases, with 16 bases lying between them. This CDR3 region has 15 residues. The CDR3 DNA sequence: TGCAGCGTTGGAGGACAGCGAGCCTTCACCGGGGAGCTGTTTTTT. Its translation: CSVGGQRAFTGELFF.